This TCR beta chain appears in the sequencing data of a study of cytomegalovirus exposure and HLA in healthy donors. Whole-study results and caveats: Approximately 18,000 TCR beta sequences were associated with HLA alleles at 0.05 false discovery rate in a later analysis. Accurate predictions that matched the HLA-A and HLA-B alleles of most subjects were reportedly made from TCR beta sequences.

Germline-derived CDR1 and CDR2 are MGHRA and YSYEKL. Trimming removed 1 base at V and 6 bases at J, with 12 bases between. This CDR3 has 14 residues. Healthy bone marrow donors made up the donors. At the time of sampling, donors were nominally healthy, though unrecorded immune exposures were likely. The PCR ran on 60 Vbeta and 13 Jbeta primers. This table comes from immunoSEQ multiplex PCR, and its TCRdb copy is limited to in-frame clones, with some not included. The table lists about 160,000 clones, around three quarters of them singletons. This clone has at least ten counts. The antigen remains undetermined.

The source is a woman between 40 and 50 years old in good health and CMV-seronegative. This chain uses TRBV4-1 with TRBJ1-1; D remains ambiguous. Sequenced sample: PBMCs. The CDR3: CASSQGYRKAEAFF. DNA of the CDR3: TGCGCCAGCAGCCAAGGCTACAGAAAGGCTGAAGCTTTCTTT.